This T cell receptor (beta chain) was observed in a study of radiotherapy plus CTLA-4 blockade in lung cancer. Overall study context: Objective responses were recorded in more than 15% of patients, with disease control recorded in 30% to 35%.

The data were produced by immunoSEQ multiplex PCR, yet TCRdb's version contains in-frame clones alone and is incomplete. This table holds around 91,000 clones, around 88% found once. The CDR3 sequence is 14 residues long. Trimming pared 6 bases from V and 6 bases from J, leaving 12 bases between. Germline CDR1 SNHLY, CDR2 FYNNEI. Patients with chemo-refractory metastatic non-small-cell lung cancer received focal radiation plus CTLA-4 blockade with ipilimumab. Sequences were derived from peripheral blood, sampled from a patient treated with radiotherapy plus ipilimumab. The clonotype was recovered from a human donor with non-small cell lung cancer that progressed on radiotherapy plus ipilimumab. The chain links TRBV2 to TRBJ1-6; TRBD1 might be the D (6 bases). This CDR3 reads CASRADSPNSPLHF. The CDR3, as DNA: TGTGCCAGCAGGGCGGACAGTCCTAATTCACCCCTCCACTTT. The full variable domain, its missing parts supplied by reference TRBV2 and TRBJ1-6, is EPEVTQTPSHQVTQMGQEVILRCVPISNHLYFYWYRQILGQKVEFLVSFYNNEISEKSEIFDDQFSVERPDGSNFTLKIRSTKLEDSAMYFCASRADSPNSPLHFGNGTRLTVT.